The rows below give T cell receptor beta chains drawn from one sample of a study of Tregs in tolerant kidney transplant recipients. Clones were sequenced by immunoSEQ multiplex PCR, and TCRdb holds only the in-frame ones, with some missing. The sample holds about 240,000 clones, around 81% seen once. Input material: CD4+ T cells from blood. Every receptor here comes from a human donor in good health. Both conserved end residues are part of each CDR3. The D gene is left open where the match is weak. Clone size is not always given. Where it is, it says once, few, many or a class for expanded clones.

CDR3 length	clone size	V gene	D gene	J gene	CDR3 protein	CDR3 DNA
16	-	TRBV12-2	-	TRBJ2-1	CASRPRTSGRKKEQFF	TGTGCAAGTCGCCCGCGGACTAGCGGAAGGAAGAAGGAGCAGTTCTTC
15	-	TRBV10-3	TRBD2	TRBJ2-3	CAIKGRLAGGDTQYF	TGTGCCATTAAAGGGAGACTAGCGGGGGGGGATACGCAGTATTTT
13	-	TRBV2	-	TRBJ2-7	CASSEESGTEQYF	TGTGCCAGCAGTGAAGAGTCGGGGACGGAGCAGTACTTC
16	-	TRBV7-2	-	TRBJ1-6	CASSPQGPNYNSPLHF	TGTGCCAGCAGCCCCCAGGGGCCTAACTATAATTCACCCCTCCACTTT
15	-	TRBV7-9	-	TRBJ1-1	CASSLRGALNTEAFF	TGTGCCAGCAGCTTACGGGGGGCCTTGAACACTGAAGCTTTCTTT
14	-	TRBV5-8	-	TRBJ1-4	CASSLGQVPEKLFF	TGTGCCAGCAGCTTGGGGCAGGTGCCAGAAAAACTGTTTTTT
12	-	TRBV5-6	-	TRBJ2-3	CASSETVDTQYF	TGTGCCAGCAGCGAAACCGTGGATACGCAGTATTTT
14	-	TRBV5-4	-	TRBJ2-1	CASSAKRDQGEQFF	TGTGCCAGCAGCGCCAAGCGGGACCAGGGGGAACAGTTCTTC
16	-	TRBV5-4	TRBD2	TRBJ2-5	CASSIPGLANQETQYF	TGTGCCAGCAGCATTCCGGGACTAGCGAACCAAGAGACCCAGTACTTC
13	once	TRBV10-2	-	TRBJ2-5	CASRAGGAETQYF	TGCGCCAGCCGGGCAGGGGGGGCAGAGACCCAGTACTTC
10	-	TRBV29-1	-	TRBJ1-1	CSVEGTEAFF	TGCAGCGTCGAGGGAACTGAAGCTTTCTTT
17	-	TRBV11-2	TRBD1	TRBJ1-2	CASSLDRRTGGYYGYTF	TGTGCCAGCAGCTTAGATCGGAGGACAGGGGGCTACTATGGCTACACCTTC
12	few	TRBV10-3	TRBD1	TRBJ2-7	CAISRTGDEQYF	TGTGCCATCAGCAGGACAGGGGACGAGCAGTACTTC
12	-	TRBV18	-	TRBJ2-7	CASSPGGWEQYF	TGTGCCAGCTCACCGGGGGGTTGGGAGCAGTACTTC
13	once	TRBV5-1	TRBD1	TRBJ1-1	CASSIQGKTEAFF	TGCGCCAGCAGCATACAGGGGAAGACTGAAGCTTTCTTT
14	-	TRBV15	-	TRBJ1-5	CATSPRLGGQPQHF	TGTGCCACCAGCCCCCGCCTAGGGGGACAGCCCCAGCATTTT
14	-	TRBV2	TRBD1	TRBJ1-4	CASEPDRVGEKLFF	TGTGCCAGCGAGCCGGACAGGGTAGGGGAAAAACTGTTTTTT
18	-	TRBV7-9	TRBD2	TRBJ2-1	CASSVGTSGRGEVNEQFF	TGTGCCAGCAGCGTCGGGACTAGCGGGAGAGGCGAGGTCAATGAGCAGTTCTTC
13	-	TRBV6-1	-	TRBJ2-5	CASSGTYQETQYF	TGTGCCAGCAGTGGTACATATCAAGAGACCCAGTACTTC
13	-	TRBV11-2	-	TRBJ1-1	CASSLGTNTEAFF	TGTGCCAGCAGCCTCGGGACGAACACTGAAGCTTTCTTT
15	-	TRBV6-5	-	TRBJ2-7	CASRKPGTLTYEQYF	TGTGCCAGCAGAAAACCCGGGACTCTAACCTACGAGCAGTACTTC
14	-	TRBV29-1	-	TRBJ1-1	CSAGGIGWTTEAFF	TGCAGCGCCGGAGGGATAGGGTGGACCACTGAAGCTTTCTTT
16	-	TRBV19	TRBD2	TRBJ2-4	CASSRLAGGDQNIQYF	TGTGCCAGTAGTCGTCTAGCGGGGGGGGACCAAAACATTCAGTACTTC
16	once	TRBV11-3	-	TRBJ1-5	CASSLGREYKNQPQHF	TGTGCCAGCAGCTTGGGTCGGGAGTACAAAAATCAGCCCCAGCATTTT
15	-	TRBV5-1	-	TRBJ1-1	CASSSSTALNTEAFF	TGCGCCAGCAGCTCGTCGACAGCACTGAACACTGAAGCTTTCTTT
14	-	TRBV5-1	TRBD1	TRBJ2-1	CASATGNLFNEQFF	TGCGCCAGCGCGACAGGGAATCTTTTCAATGAGCAGTTCTTC
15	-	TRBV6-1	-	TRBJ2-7	CASTERVFGSYEQYF	TGTGCCAGCACCGAAAGGGTGTTTGGCTCCTACGAGCAGTACTTC
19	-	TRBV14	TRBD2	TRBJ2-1	CASSPRRASGGLGVNEQFF	TGTGCCAGCAGCCCCCGCCGGGCTAGCGGGGGGTTAGGGGTCAATGAGCAGTTCTTC
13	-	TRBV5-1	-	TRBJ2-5	CASRGGPQETQYF	TGCGCCAGCAGAGGGGGACCCCAAGAGACCCAGTACTTC
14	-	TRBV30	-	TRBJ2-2	CAWKGVPNTGELFF	TGTGCCTGGAAGGGCGTCCCTAACACCGGGGAGCTGTTTTTT
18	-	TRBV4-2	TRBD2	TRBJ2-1	CASSQDLTGLAGGNEQFF	TGTGCCAGCAGCCAAGATCTTACGGGTCTAGCGGGAGGTAATGAGCAGTTCTTC
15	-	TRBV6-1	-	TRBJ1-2	CASRMRSQGNYGYTF	TGTGCCAGCAGGATGAGGTCCCAGGGAAACTATGGCTACACCTTC
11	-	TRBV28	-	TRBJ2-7	CASQWFDEQYF	TGTGCCAGCCAATGGTTTGACGAGCAGTACTTC
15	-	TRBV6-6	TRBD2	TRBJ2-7	CASSYFVAGWYEQYF	TGTGCCAGCAGTTACTTTGTAGCGGGATGGTACGAGCAGTACTTC
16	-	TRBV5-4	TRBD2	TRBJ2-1	CASSLVPSGSYNEQFF	TGTGCCAGCAGCTTGGTCCCCAGCGGGAGCTACAATGAGCAGTTCTTC
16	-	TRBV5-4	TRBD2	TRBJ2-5	CASSLGSSGRVETQYF	TGTGCCAGCAGTCTAGGGAGTAGCGGGAGGGTCGAGACCCAGTACTTC
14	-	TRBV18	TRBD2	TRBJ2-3	CASFLAGATDTQYF	TGTGCCAGCTTCCTAGCGGGAGCGACAGATACGCAGTATTTT
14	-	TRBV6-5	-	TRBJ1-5	CASSYRGARQPQHF	TGTGCCAGCAGTTATCGTGGGGCAAGGCAGCCCCAGCATTTT
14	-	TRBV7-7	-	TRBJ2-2	CASSLGTGVGELFF	TGTGCTAGCAGCTTAGGGACGGGCGTCGGGGAGCTGTTTTTT
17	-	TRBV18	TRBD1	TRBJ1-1	CASSPVGTGAIWTEAFF	TGTGCCAGCTCACCTGTCGGGACAGGGGCAATCTGGACTGAAGCTTTCTTT
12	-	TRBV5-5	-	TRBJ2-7	CASSKSSYEQYF	TGTGCCAGCAGCAAGAGCTCCTACGAGCAGTACTTC
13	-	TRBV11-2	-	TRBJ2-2	CASSPTNTGELFF	TGTGCCAGCAGCCCAACCAACACCGGGGAGCTGTTTTTT
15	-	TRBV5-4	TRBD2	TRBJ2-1	CASSLGTSGSREQFF	TGTGCCAGCAGCTTGGGGACTAGCGGGAGTCGTGAGCAGTTCTTC
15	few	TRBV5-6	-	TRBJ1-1	CASSPVGQWNTEAFF	TGTGCCAGCAGCCCCGTAGGGCAATGGAACACTGAAGCTTTCTTT
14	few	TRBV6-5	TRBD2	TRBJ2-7	CASSRLAGAYEQYF	TGTGCCAGCAGCCGACTAGCGGGAGCCTACGAGCAGTACTTC
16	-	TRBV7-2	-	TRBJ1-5	CASSSGGRRNNQPQHF	TGTGCCAGCAGCTCGGGCGGCAGGAGGAACAATCAGCCCCAGCATTTT
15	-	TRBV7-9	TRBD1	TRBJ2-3	CASSLRTGGTDTQYF	TGTGCCAGCAGCTTACGGACAGGGGGCACAGATACGCAGTATTTT
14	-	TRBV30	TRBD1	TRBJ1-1	CAWRTRGRDTEAFF	TGTGCCTGGAGGACCAGGGGGAGGGACACTGAAGCTTTCTTT
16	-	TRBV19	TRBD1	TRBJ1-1	CASSSRRQGRNTEAFF	TGTGCCAGTAGTTCGAGGCGACAGGGGAGGAACACTGAAGCTTTCTTT
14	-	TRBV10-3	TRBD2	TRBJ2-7	CAISFGRSSYEQYF	TGTGCCATCAGCTTCGGGAGGAGCTCCTACGAGCAGTACTTC
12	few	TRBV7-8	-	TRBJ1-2	CASSLDDYGYTF	TGTGCCAGCAGCTTAGATGACTATGGCTACACCTTC
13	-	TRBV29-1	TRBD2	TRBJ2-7	CSVVGGTGYEQYF	TGCAGCGTTGTGGGGGGGACGGGTTACGAGCAGTACTTC
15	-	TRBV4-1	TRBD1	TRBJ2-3	CASSPMTGGTDTQYF	TGCGCCAGCAGCCCGATGACAGGGGGCACAGATACGCAGTATTTT
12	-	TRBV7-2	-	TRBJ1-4	CASSLTYEKLFF	TGTGCCAGCAGCCTGACATACGAAAAACTGTTTTTT
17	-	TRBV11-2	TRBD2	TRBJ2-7	CASRPGLAGARSYEQYF	TGTGCCAGCAGACCGGGACTAGCGGGAGCGCGATCCTACGAGCAGTACTTC
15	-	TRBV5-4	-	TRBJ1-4	CASSLAGTLNEKLFF	TGTGCCAGCAGCTTGGCAGGGACACTTAATGAAAAACTGTTTTTT
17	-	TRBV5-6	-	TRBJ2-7	CASSLVGVGFSSYEQYF	TGTGCCAGCAGCTTGGTAGGGGTAGGGTTCAGCTCCTACGAGCAGTACTTC
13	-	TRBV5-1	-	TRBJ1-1	CASSPSDGTGAFF	TGCGCCAGCAGCCCCTCGGACGGCACAGGCGCTTTCTTT